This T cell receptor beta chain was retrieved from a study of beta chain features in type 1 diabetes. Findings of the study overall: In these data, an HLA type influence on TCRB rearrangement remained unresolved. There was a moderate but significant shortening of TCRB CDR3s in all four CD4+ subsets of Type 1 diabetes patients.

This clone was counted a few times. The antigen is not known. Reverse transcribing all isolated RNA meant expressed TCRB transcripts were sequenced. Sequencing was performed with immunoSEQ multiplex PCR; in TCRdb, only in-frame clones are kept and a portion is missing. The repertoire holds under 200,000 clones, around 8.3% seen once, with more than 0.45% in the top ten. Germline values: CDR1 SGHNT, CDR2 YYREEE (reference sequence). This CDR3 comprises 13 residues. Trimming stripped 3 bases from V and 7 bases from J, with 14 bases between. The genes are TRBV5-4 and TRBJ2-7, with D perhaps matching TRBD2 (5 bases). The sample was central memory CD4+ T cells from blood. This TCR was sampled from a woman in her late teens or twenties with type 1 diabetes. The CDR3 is CASSSPGTGEQYF. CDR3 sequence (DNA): TGTGCCAGCAGCTCCCCGGGAACGGGGGAGCAGTACTTC.